These T cell receptor beta chains were read from a single sample in a study of control samples from healthy donors and cancer patients. Profiling relied on immunoSEQ multiplex PCR, and the TCRdb table lists in-frame clones only, not all of them. The repertoire holds tens of thousands of clones, with 91% as singletons. The specimen was PBMCs. The source is a woman aged 40 to 49 with head and neck cancer. The CDR3 runs from the conserved cysteine through the conserved F or W. The order of the fields is clone size, D gene, J gene, V gene, CDR3 protein, CDR3 DNA. The D gene is left open where the match is weak. Size values are once, few and many counts, or a class for expanded clones, and some rows have none.

abundance: .; d_gene: .; j_gene: TRBJ1-1; v_gene: TRBV19; CDR3aa: CASSIGTLNTEAFF; CDR3nt: TGTGCCAGTAGTATTGGCACTTTGAACACTGAAGCTTTCTTT
abundance: .; d_gene: TRBD1; j_gene: TRBJ2-2; v_gene: TRBV5-1; CDR3aa: CASSRRTGNTGELFF; CDR3nt: TGCGCCAGCTCACGAAGGACAGGGAACACCGGGGAGCTGTTTTTT
abundance: .; d_gene: TRBD2; j_gene: TRBJ2-1; v_gene: TRBV27; CDR3aa: CATLIRSSGRRFF; CDR3nt: TGTGCCACACTCATCCGGTCTAGCGGGAGGCGGTTCTTC
abundance: .; d_gene: TRBD2; j_gene: TRBJ2-5; v_gene: TRBV7-3; CDR3aa: CASSSGLAGRQETQYF; CDR3nt: TGTGCCAGCAGCTCGGGACTAGCGGGGAGACAAGAGACCCAGTACTTC
abundance: .; d_gene: TRBD2; j_gene: TRBJ2-5; v_gene: TRBV5-1; CDR3aa: CASSLAGGQETQYF; CDR3nt: TGCGCCAGCAGCTTAGCGGGGGGGCAAGAGACCCAGTACTTC
abundance: once; d_gene: TRBD2; j_gene: TRBJ2-5; v_gene: TRBV2; CDR3aa: CASSPGLAGVEETQYF; CDR3nt: TGTGCCAGCAGTCCAGGACTAGCGGGGGTCGAAGAGACCCAGTACTTC
abundance: .; d_gene: .; j_gene: TRBJ2-3; v_gene: TRBV19; CDR3aa: CASSIQSTDTQYF; CDR3nt: TGTGCCAGTAGTATCCAGAGCACAGATACGCAGTATTTT
abundance: .; d_gene: .; j_gene: TRBJ2-1; v_gene: TRBV5-1; CDR3aa: CASSLLGNEQFF; CDR3nt: TGCGCCAGCAGCTTGCTAGGGAATGAGCAGTTCTTC
abundance: .; d_gene: TRBD1; j_gene: TRBJ1-1; v_gene: TRBV11-2; CDR3aa: CASSLVGQLNTEAFF; CDR3nt: TGTGCCAGCAGCTTAGTGGGACAGTTGAACACTGAAGCTTTCTTT
abundance: once; d_gene: .; j_gene: TRBJ1-5; v_gene: TRBV10-3; CDR3aa: CAISESRQPQHF; CDR3nt: TGTGCCATCAGTGAGTCACGACAGCCCCAGCATTTT
abundance: .; d_gene: .; j_gene: TRBJ1-2; v_gene: TRBV6-5; CDR3aa: CAASGTTHGYTF; CDR3nt: TGTGCCGCATCCGGGACCACCCATGGCTACACCTTC
abundance: .; d_gene: TRBD2; j_gene: TRBJ2-2; v_gene: TRBV24-1; CDR3aa: CATSDFSGATGELFF; CDR3nt: TGTGCCACCAGTGATTTTAGCGGGGCCACCGGGGAGCTGTTTTTT
abundance: .; d_gene: .; j_gene: TRBJ1-3; v_gene: TRBV15; CDR3aa: CATSRDYNTIYF; CDR3nt: TGTGCCACCAGCAGAGATTACAACACCATATATTTT
abundance: .; d_gene: TRBD2; j_gene: TRBJ2-7; v_gene: TRBV11-2; CDR3aa: CASSGQLADEQYF; CDR3nt: TGTGCCAGCAGCGGCCAACTAGCGGACGAGCAGTACTTC
abundance: .; d_gene: .; j_gene: TRBJ1-2; v_gene: TRBV5-1; CDR3aa: CASSGLVAYGYTF; CDR3nt: TGCGCCAGCAGCGGTCTTGTAGCTTATGGCTACACCTTC